Sequencing of this TCR beta chain was carried out in a study of T cells in localized non-small cell lung cancer. Profiled with immunoSEQ multiplex PCR; TCRdb holds only in-frame clones, not every one. The sample records 45,000 to 60,000 clones, 80% being singletons. Study-level findings and limits: Appearance in adjacent lung was seen for a median 57 of the top 100 tumor clones. Sequencing, confined to only one tumor region, leaves heterogeneity possible. Longer overall survival was seen with higher T cell density measured in blood. In uninvolved adjacent lung, T cell clonality reached its highest value, exceeding tumor.

V was trimmed by 2 bases and J by 0 bases, leaving 8 bases between them. CDR1 is MNHNY, CDR2 SVGAGI, per germline (reference sequence). This CDR3 comprises 15 residues. Comments on this clone: Its specificity is not known.

This clonotype was sampled from a woman between 40 and 69 years old with stage II lung adenocarcinoma. The chain is built from TRBV6-6 and TRBJ1-5; the D is unclear. Sequenced here: PBMCs, sampled before any cancer treatment. CDR3 amino acids: CASSYPSGSNQPQHF. CDR3 DNA sequence: TGTGCCAGCAGTTACCCGTCGGGTAGCAATCAGCCCCAGCATTTT.